The next 29 T cell receptor beta chains were all read from a single sample in a study of neurological immune-mediated disorders. Time point defined: longitudinal time-point 2. Each CDR3 protein gets one entry after TCRdb re-called the 5' RACE reads with MiXCR. Among about 80,000 distinct CDR3 sequences, approximately 6% were seen once, and the ten largest hold 7.9%. The specimen sequenced was PBMCs. The receptor set was obtained from a woman in her sixties with multiple sclerosis.

This clonotype has a count of ten or more. This sequence joins TRBV19 and TRBJ2-3; TRBD2 might be the D (5 bases). Germline values: CDR1 LNHDA, CDR2 SQIVND (reference sequence). This CDR3 region has 12 residues. The ends were cut back, 6 bases at V and 3 bases at J, with 7 bases in the middle. The CDR3 nucleotides are TGTGCCAGTAGCGGACTTACAGATACGCAGTATTTT. Its protein product is CASSGLTDTQYF.

This clonotype was detected ten times or more. The chain has TRBV3-1 and TRBJ2-5; the D call may be TRBD1 or TRBD2 (5 bases each). The germline V gene encodes CDR1 LGHDT and CDR2 YNNKEL (reference sequence). Trimming removed 3 bases at V and 5 bases at J, with 16 bases between. The CDR3 extends over 15 amino acids. Here the CDR3 DNA reads TGTGCCAGCAGCCAGGGGCCCGGGAAAGGGGAGACCCAGTACTTC. Translation: CASSQGPGKGETQYF.

This clonotype appeared a few times. The chain has TRBV6-5 and TRBJ1-6; 7 nucleotides match TRBD1. The CDR3 extends over 18 amino acids. The V and J ends lost 0 bases and 0 bases, in that order; junction bases with no gene match: 5. CDR1 is MNHEY, CDR2 SVGAGI, per germline. The CDR3 region has the DNA TGTGCCAGCAGTTACTCGATCTCAGGGGGCTCCTATAATTCACCCCTCCACTTT. Protein product: CASSYSISGGSYNSPLHF.

This clonotype was seen a few times. The genes are TRBV12-3 or TRBV12-4 and TRBJ1-4; D remains unclear. V was clipped by 2 bases and J by 8 bases, with 9 bases between them. CDR3 size: 13 residues. The CDR3 loop reads CASSLSGVEKLFF. The CDR3 bases are TGTGCCAGCAGTTTATCTGGGGTCGAAAAACTGTTTTTT.

This clonotype was seen many times. V is TRBV12-3 or TRBV12-4 and J is TRBJ2-7; 9 nucleotides match TRBD2. The CDR3 is 19 residues long. Losses at the gene ends were 5 bases for V and 2 bases for J; bases not matched to a gene: 19. CDR3 sequence reads: CASSRDRRTNSGGTYEQYF. The CDR3 DNA reads as TGTGCCAGCAGTCGGGACCGGCGGACAAATAGCGGGGGCACCTACGAGCAGTACTTC.

This clonotype was observed at least ten times. V usage is TRBV10-3 and J usage is TRBJ2-1; the match to TRBD2 covers 16 bases. CDR3 length equals 17 residues. Germline V gene data show CDR1 as ENHRY and CDR2 as SYGVKD. V gave up 7 bases and J gave up 9 bases; unmatched junction bases: 12. CDR3 amino acids: CAITPGLAGGTFGEQFF. The CDR3 DNA follows: TGTGCCATCACCCCGGGACTAGCGGGGGGGACTTTCGGTGAGCAGTTCTTC.

Remarks on this clonotype: This may stem from a read error, because a much larger clone lies one nucleotide away. The chain couples TRBV30 to TRBJ1-1, with D hard to call. The CDR3 totals 13 residues. The germline CDR1 and CDR2 sequences are GTSNPN and SVGIG (reference sequence). V gave up 1 base and J gave up 1 base, with 7 bases separating them. The CDR3 region has the DNA TGTGCCTGGAGTGACCTGGAGAACACTGAAGCTTTCTTT. Its translation: CAWSDLENTEAFF.

This clonotype was counted ten times or more. The V gene is TRBV5-1, the J gene TRBJ2-7; unclear D gene. The CDR3 totals 14 residues. V was clipped by 4 bases and J by 5 bases, with 16 bases between them. CDR1 is SGHRS, CDR2 YFSETQ, per germline. The CDR3 region is CASSDLGRSDEQYF. The CDR3 coding sequence is TGCGCCAGCAGCGACCTCGGTAGAAGCGACGAGCAGTACTTC.

This clonotype was seen ten or more times. The V and J genes are TRBV20-1 and TRBJ2-1; 9 bases align to TRBD2. The CDR3 contains 17 residues. V shed 0 bases and J 3 bases; nucleotides not matched to a gene: 9. The V gene's germline CDR1 is DFQATT and CDR2 SNEGSKA (reference sequence). The CDR3 DNA is TGCAGTGCTAGAGATCGGGGTAGCGGGGGACACTACAATGAGCAGTTCTTC. Its protein is CSARDRGSGGHYNEQFF.

This clonotype has at least ten counts. The genes are TRBV5-1 and TRBJ2-1; TRBD1 agrees at 8 bases. This CDR3 comprises 15 residues. V trimming: 0 bases; J trimming: 3 bases; junction bases outside the gene matches: 2. The V gene's germline CDR1 is SGHRS and CDR2 YFSETQ. The CDR3 region has the DNA TGCGCCAGCAGCTTGGTGGGACAGGTCTACAATGAGCAGTTCTTC. Its translation: CASSLVGQVYNEQFF.

Ten or more counts support this clonotype. The chain is built from TRBV7-9 and TRBJ2-7; 7 nucleotides line up with TRBD1. This CDR3 has 13 residues. The germline gives CDR1 SEHNR, CDR2 FQNEAQ (reference sequence). Germline trimming cut 11 bases from V and 2 bases from J; bases unmatched to any gene: 9. The CDR3 spells CAGTTGPPYEQYF. CDR3 DNA: TGTGCCGGAACGACAGGGCCTCCCTACGAGCAGTACTTC.

This clonotype was observed many times. The chain is built from TRBV6-4 and TRBJ2-3, with D uncertain. Trimming removed 0 bases at V and 6 bases at J, with 10 bases between. The CDR3 is 14 residues long. Germline V lookup: CDR1 MRHNA, CDR2 SNTAGT. The CDR3 coding sequence is TGTGCCAGCAGTGACTCGAAAGCAACTGATACGCAGTATTTT. Protein product: CASSDSKATDTQYF.

This clonotype was detected many times. At one of its ends the junction is not consistent with the germline gene, which may arise from a read error. The gene calls are TRBV12-3 or TRBV12-4 and TRBJ2-4; 7 nucleotides match TRBD1. The CDR3 has 15 amino acids. The CDR3 bases are TGTGCCAGCAGACCCAATCTCGGGACAGCCACCCGGGTGGACTTC. Translated: CASRPNLGTATRVDF.

This clonotype was counted at least ten times. The chain links TRBV30 to TRBJ2-1, with TRBD1 matching 9 bases. Unmatched junction bases numbered 20, after V lost 0 bases and J lost 5 bases. Germline values: CDR1 GTSNPN, CDR2 SVGIG (reference sequence). CDR3 size: 20 residues. In nucleotides, the CDR3 is TGTGCCTGGAGTGTTGCGTTAAGGACGCAACGGGACAGGGCAAACAATGAGCAGTTCTTC. Protein: CAWSVALRTQRDRANNEQFF.

In its sample, this clonotype was seen many times. J is TRBJ2-5 and V is TRBV6-5; D is unresolved. There are 15 residues in the CDR3. Trimming cost V 0 bases and J 1 base, with 9 bases left between them. CDR1 is MNHEY and CDR2 is SVGAGI in the germline V gene. In DNA form, the CDR3 reads TGTGCCAGCAGTTACTCGCTTTCCCTCCAAGAGACCCAGTACTTC. The encoded protein is CASSYSLSLQETQYF.

Ten or more counts support this clonotype. The rearrangement links TRBV7-6 to TRBJ1-2, with TRBD1 identical over 8 bases. Germline V gene lookup returns CDR1 SGHVS and CDR2 FNYEAQ. Losses at the gene ends were 5 bases for V and 8 bases for J; bases not matched to a gene: 10. The CDR3 runs 14 residues. The CDR3 reads CASSPGYRGSGYTF. The CDR3 DNA sequence: TGTGCCAGCAGCCCCGGCTACAGGGGGAGCGGCTACACCTTC.

This clonotype was counted ten times or more. The genes are TRBV4-1 and TRBJ2-7; D tentatively reads TRBD1 or TRBD2 (5 bases each). V lost 5 bases to trimming and J lost 2 bases, with 10 bases between them. The V gene's germline CDR1 is MGHRA and CDR2 YSYEKL. The length of the CDR3 is 13 residues. The CDR3 loop is CASSWGPTYEQYF. CDR3 bases: TGCGCCAGCAGCTGGGGACCTACCTACGAGCAGTACTTC.

This clonotype was seen a few times. This chain joins TRBV28 and TRBJ2-5, with D possibly matching TRBD2 (7 bases). The V and J ends lost 11 bases and 0 bases respectively, with 25 bases between them. The CDR3 spans 17 residues. Germline V gene data show CDR1 as MDHEN and CDR2 as SYDVKM. The CDR3 is CAAGRRGPSKYQETQYF. The CDR3 DNA sequence: TGTGCCGCAGGGAGGCGGGGGCCCTCTAAGTACCAAGAGACCCAGTACTTC.

This clonotype occurred many times. This sequence joins TRBV9 and TRBJ2-1; 11 bases align to TRBD2. The V and J ends lost 3 bases and 2 bases, in that order; junction bases with no gene match: 7. The V gene's germline CDR1 is SGDLS and CDR2 YYNGEE. This CDR3 comprises 17 residues. In DNA form, the CDR3 reads TGTGCCAGCAGCGCCCAGACGACTAGCGGGACCTACAATGAGCAGTTCTTC. It translates to CASSAQTTSGTYNEQFF.

This clonotype has ten or more counts. This chain links TRBV5-1 with TRBJ1-4; D uncertain. Germline values: CDR1 SGHRS, CDR2 YFSETQ. The CDR3 runs to 15 residues. V lost 0 bases and J 5 bases, leaving 11 bases between the germline ends. The DNA of the CDR3 is TGCGCCAGCAGCTTGGATAACAGCTTGAATGAAAAACTGTTTTTT. This codes for CASSLDNSLNEKLFF.

Many counts were recorded for this clonotype. The gene calls are TRBV2 and TRBJ2-1, with D perhaps assigned TRBD1 or TRBD2 (6 bases each). The V end lost 3 bases, the J end lost 3 bases, and 12 bases lay between the germline ends. The length of the CDR3 is 15 residues. Germline V gene data show CDR1 as SNHLY and CDR2 as FYNNEI. For the CDR3, the DNA is TGTGCCAGCAGTGAGAACAGGGAGGTCTACAATGAGCAGTTCTTC. It yields the protein CASSENREVYNEQFF.

This clonotype was counted ten times or more. V gene TRBV5-1 combines with J gene TRBJ2-1; 7 bases line up with TRBD2. The trim removed 0 bases at V and 5 bases at J, leaving 5 bases unmatched. Germline lookup yields CDR1 SGHRS and CDR2 YFSETQ. This CDR3 comprises 15 residues. CDR3 in DNA: TGCGCCAGCAGCTTGGACGGGGGGAGGAACAATGAGCAGTTCTTC. Protein product: CASSLDGGRNNEQFF.

As concerns this clonotype: This may arise from a read error, as a much more abundant clone is one base away. The J gene is TRBJ1-5, the V gene TRBV7-2, with TRBD1 as a possible D gene (5 bases). Germline V gives CDR1 SGHTA, CDR2 FQGNSA. This CDR3 has 14 amino acids. CDR3 amino acids: CASSLGAVYHPQHF. The CDR3 DNA follows: TGTGCCAGCAGCCTAGGGGCAGTTTATCATCCCCAGCATTTT.

Note on this clonotype: An end of the junction does not agree with germline; a read error may underlie this. The rearrangement links TRBV5-1 to TRBJ2-5; a weak D match, TRBD2 (5 bases). The CDR3 is 13 amino acids. CDR1 SGHRS and CDR2 YFSETQ come from the germline V gene. The CDR3 reads CPSSPGSGDAQYF. CDR3 nucleotide sequence: TGCCCCAGTAGCCCCGGATCCGGGGATGCCCAGTACTTC.

This clonotype was seen many times. This chain joins TRBV25-1 and TRBJ1-1; perhaps TRBD1 as D (6 bases). Germline CDR1 MGHDK, CDR2 SYGVNS. Deletions cut 1 base from V and 2 bases from J, with 14 bases between. CDR3 length: 16 amino acids. CDR3 sequence reads: CASSESRGGGNTEAFF. CDR3 DNA: TGTGCCAGCAGTGAATCCCGGGGGGGCGGTAACACTGAAGCTTTCTTT.

In this sample, this clonotype turned up many times. The rearrangement links TRBV5-6 to TRBJ1-6; unclear D gene. There are 12 residues in the CDR3. Germline CDR1 is SGHDT and CDR2 is YYEEEE. The V end was cut by 1 base, the J end by 7 bases, with 3 bases between. The CDR3 DNA reads TGTGCCAGCAGCTTGTTGAATTCACCCCTCCACTTT. Its translation: CASSLLNSPLHF.

This clonotype was observed at least ten times. V gene TRBV7-9 combines with J gene TRBJ2-1, with 8 bases identical to TRBD2. Germline lookup yields CDR1 SEHNR and CDR2 FQNEAQ (reference sequence). The V segment lost 10 bases and the J segment 6 bases; nucleotides outside the gene matches: 8. This CDR3 contains 13 residues. The CDR3 spells CATERTSLNEQFF. For the CDR3, the DNA is TGTGCCACCGAACGGACTAGCCTCAATGAGCAGTTCTTC.

This clonotype has at least ten counts. This chain uses TRBV20-1 with TRBJ2-3, with 10 bases lining up with TRBD2. Looked up from germline, CDR1 is DFQATT and CDR2 is SNEGSKA (reference sequence). V lost 4 bases, J lost 2 bases, and 6 bases stayed unmatched. The CDR3 length is 15 residues. This chain's CDR3 is CSANQLAGLTDTQYF. The CDR3 bases are TGCAGTGCTAATCAACTAGCGGGGCTCACAGATACGCAGTATTTT.

This clonotype came up many times. The V call is TRBV5-1, the J call TRBJ2-5; no clear D gene. Germline CDR1 reads SGHRS; CDR2 reads YFSETQ. Trimming removed 5 bases at V and 1 base at J, with 15 bases between. This CDR3 has 15 residues. In DNA form, the CDR3 reads TGCGCCAGCAGTAATCTCCCAGGCCTCCAAGAGACCCAGTACTTC. This translates into CASSNLPGLQETQYF. The whole variable domain, remainder taken from reference TRBV5-1 and TRBJ2-5, is KAGVTQTPRYLIKTRGQQVTLSCSPISGHRSVSWYQQTPGQGLQFLFEYFSETQRNKGNFPGRFSGRQFSNSRSEMNVSTLELGDSALYLCASSNLPGLQETQYFGPGTRLLVL.